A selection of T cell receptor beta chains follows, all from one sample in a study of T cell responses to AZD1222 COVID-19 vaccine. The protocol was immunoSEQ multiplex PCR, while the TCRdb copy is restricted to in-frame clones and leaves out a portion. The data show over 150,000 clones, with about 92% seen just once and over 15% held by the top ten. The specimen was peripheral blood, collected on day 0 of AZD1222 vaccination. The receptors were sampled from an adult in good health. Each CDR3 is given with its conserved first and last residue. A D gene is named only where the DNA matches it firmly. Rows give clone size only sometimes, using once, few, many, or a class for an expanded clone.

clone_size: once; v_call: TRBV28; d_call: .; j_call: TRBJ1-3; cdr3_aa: CASSSKSTVSTGNTIYF; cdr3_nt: TGTGCCAGCAGTTCAAAGTCAACGGTCTCCACCGGGAACACCATATATTTT
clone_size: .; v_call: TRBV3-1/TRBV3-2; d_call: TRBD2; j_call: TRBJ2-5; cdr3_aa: CASSQGTSRETQYF; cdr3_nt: TGTGCCAGCAGCCAAGGGACTAGCAGGGAGACCCAGTACTTC
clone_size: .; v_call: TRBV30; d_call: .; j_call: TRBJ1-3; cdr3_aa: CAWIEGRTIYF; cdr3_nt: TGTGCCTGGATAGAAGGGAGGACCATATATTTT
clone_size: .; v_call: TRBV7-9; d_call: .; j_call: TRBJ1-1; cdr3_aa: CASSVSNTEAFF; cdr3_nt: TGTGCCAGCAGCGTCAGCAACACTGAAGCTTTCTTT
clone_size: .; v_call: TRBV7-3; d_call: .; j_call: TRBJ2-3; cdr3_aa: CASSPQSGDTQYF; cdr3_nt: TGTGCCAGCAGCCCTCAGTCCGGAGATACGCAGTATTTT
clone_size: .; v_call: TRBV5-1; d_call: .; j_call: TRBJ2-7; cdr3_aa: CASSWGAGLDEQYF; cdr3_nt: TGCGCCAGCAGCTGGGGGGCAGGGCTCGACGAGCAGTACTTC
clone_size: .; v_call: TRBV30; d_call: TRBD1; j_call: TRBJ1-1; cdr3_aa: CAWKVPTGGAFF; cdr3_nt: TGTGCCTGGAAGGTTCCGACAGGGGGAGCTTTCTTT
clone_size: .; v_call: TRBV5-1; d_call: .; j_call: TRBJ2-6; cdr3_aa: CASSPSGYSGANVLTF; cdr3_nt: TGCGCCAGCAGCCCCAGCGGCTACTCTGGGGCCAACGTCCTGACTTTC
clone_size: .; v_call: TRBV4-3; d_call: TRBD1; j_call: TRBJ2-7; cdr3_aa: CASSRGQGANEQYF; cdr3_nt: TGCGCCAGCAGCCGAGGACAGGGGGCGAACGAGCAGTACTTC
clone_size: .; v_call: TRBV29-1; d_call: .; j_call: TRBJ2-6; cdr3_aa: CSVGLGAQSGANVLTF; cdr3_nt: TGCAGCGTTGGTTTGGGGGCGCAGTCAGGGGCCAACGTCCTGACTTTC
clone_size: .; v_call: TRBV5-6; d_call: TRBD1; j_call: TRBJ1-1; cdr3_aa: CASSLRPTGGYTEAFF; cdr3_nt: TGTGCCAGCAGCCTCCGGCCGACAGGGGGCTACACTGAAGCTTTCTTT
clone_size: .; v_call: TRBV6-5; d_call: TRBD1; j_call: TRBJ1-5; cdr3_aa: CASWTGDNQPQHF; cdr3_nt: TGTGCCAGCTGGACAGGGGATAATCAGCCCCAGCATTTT
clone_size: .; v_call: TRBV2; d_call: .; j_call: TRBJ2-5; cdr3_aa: CATQGETQYF; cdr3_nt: TGTGCCACCCAGGGGGAGACCCAGTACTTC
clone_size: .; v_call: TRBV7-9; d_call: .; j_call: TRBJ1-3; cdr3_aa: CASSPTVPGNTIYF; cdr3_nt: TGTGCCAGCAGCCCGACCGTACCTGGAAACACCATATATTTT
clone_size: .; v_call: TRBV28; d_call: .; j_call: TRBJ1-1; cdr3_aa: CASSFPLLQGRSTEAFF; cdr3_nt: TGTGCCAGCAGTTTTCCCCTCTTACAGGGAAGGTCCACTGAAGCTTTCTTT
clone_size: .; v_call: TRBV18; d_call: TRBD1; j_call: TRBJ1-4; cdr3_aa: CASSPNRGRINEKLFF; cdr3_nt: TGTGCCAGCTCACCTAACAGGGGGCGTATTAATGAAAAACTGTTTTTT
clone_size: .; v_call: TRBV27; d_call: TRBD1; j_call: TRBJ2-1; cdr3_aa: CASSSDDRVSYNEQFF; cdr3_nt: TGTGCCAGCAGTTCCGACGACAGGGTATCCTACAATGAGCAGTTCTTC
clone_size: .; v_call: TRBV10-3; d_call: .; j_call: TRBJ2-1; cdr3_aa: CAISGSRGDNEQFF; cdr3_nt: TGTGCCATCAGTGGTTCCCGAGGGGACAATGAGCAGTTCTTC
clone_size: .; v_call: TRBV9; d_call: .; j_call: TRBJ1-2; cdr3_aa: CASSVGPGGF; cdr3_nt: TGTGCCAGCAGCGTAGGTCCCGGAGGCTTC
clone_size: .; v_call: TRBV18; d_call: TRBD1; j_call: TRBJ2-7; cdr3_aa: CASSPARDRANYEQYF; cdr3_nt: TGTGCCAGCTCACCAGCTCGGGACAGGGCAAACTACGAGCAGTACTTC
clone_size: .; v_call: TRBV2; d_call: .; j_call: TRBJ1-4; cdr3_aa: CASSRSEKLFF; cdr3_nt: TGTGCCAGCAGCCGGTCTGAAAAACTGTTTTTT
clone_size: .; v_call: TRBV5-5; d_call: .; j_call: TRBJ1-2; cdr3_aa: CASSLGTNYGYTF; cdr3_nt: TGTGCCAGCAGCTTGGGGACCAACTATGGCTACACCTTC
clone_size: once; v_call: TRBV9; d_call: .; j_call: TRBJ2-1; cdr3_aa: CASSVTPWDNEQFF; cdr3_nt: TGTGCCAGCAGCGTAACCCCCTGGGACAATGAGCAGTTCTTC
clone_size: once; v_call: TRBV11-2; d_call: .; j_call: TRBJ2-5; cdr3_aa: CASSLGRVWVQETQYF; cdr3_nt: TGTGCCAGCAGCTTGGGCAGGGTGTGGGTCCAAGAGACCCAGTACTTC